This T cell receptor (beta chain) was documented in a study of T cell repertoires in cytomegalovirus infection. General observations from the study: CMV-specific TCR beta clonotypes restricted by HLA-C were the ones dominating the ex vivo response.

Turning to this clonotype: Antigen specificity is unknown.

Trimming took off 5 bases at V and 9 bases at J, with 20 bases between the two ends. The CDR3 extends over 14 amino acids. The V gene's germline CDR1 is MNHEY and CDR2 SMNVEV (reference sequence). In TCRdb, the reads were re-called with MiXCR into one record per CDR3 protein. The data hold approximately 500,000 distinct CDR3 sequences, with about 15% observed a single time. The TCR was taken from a human donor in good health (CMV status not recorded). Some clones in this sample may be carry-over from other donors' samples. The rearrangement links TRBV27 to TRBJ2-7; D possibly uses TRBD1 or TRBD2 (5 bases each). The sequencing input was CD8+ T cells from PBMCs. The CDR3 spells CASSPRDRAFRQYF. CDR3 coding DNA: TGTGCCAGCAGTCCTCGGGACCGAGCGTTTAGGCAGTACTTC.